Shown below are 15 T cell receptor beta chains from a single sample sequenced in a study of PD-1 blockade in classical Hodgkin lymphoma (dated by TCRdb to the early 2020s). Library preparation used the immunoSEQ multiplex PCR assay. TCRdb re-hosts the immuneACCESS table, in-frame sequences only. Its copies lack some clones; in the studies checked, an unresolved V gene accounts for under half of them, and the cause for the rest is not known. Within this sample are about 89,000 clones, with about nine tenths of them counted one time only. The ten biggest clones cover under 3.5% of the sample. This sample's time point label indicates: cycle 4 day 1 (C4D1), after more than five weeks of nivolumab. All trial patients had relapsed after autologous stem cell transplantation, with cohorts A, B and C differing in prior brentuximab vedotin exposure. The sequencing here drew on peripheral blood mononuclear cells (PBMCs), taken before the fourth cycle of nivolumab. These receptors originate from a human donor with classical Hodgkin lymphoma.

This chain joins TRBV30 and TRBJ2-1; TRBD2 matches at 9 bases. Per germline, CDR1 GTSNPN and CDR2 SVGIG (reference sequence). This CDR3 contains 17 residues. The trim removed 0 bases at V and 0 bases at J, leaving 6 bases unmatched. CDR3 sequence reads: CAWSVAGGPSSYNEQFF. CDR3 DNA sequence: TGTGCCTGGAGTGTAGCGGGGGGCCCAAGCTCCTACAATGAGCAGTTCTTC.

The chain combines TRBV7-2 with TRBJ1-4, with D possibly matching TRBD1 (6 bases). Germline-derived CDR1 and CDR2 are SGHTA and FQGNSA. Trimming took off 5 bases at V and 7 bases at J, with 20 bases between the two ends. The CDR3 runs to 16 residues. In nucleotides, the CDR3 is TGTGCCAGCAGCCCCCTAGACCTGGGGGGGGCTGAAAAACTGTTTTTT. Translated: CASSPLDLGGAEKLFF.

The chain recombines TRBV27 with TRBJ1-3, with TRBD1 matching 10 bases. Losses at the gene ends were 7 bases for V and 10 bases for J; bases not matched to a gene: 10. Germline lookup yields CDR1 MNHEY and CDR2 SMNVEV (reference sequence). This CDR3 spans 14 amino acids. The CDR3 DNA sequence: TGTGCCAGCACCATGACAGGGGGCTCTGGGACCATATATTTT. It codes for CASTMTGGSGTIYF.

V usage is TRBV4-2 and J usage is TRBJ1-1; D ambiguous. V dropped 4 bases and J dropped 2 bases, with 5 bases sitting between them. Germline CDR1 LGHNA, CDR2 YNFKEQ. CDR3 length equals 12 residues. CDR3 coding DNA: TGTGCCAGCAGCCGCCCAAACACTGAAGCTTTCTTT. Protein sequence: CASSRPNTEAFF.

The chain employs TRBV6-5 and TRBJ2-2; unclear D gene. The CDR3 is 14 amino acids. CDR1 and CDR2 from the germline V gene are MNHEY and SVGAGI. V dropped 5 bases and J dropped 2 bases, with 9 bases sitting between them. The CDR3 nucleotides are TGTGCCAGCAGTGACGTTGGTAACACCGGGGAGCTGTTTTTT. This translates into CASSDVGNTGELFF.

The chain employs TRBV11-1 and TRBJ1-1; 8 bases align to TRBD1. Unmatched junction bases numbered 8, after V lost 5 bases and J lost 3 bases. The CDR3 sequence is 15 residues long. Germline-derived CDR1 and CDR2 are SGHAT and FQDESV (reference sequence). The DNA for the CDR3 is TGTGCCAGCAGCCGAGACAGGGGAAAGTACACTGAAGCTTTCTTT. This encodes CASSRDRGKYTEAFF.

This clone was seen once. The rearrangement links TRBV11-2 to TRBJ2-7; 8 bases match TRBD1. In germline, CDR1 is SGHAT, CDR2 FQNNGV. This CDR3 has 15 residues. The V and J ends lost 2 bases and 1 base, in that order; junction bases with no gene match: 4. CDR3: CASSLIDRGSYEQYF. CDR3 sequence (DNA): TGTGCCAGCAGCTTAATTGACAGGGGTTCCTACGAGCAGTACTTC.

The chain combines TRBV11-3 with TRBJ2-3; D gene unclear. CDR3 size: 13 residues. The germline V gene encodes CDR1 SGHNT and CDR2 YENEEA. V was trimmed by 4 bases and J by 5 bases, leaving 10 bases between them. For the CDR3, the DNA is TGTGCCAGCAGCTCCTACACAAGAGATACGCAGTATTTT. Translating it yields CASSSYTRDTQYF.

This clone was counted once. CDR3 nucleotide sequence: TGTGCCAGCAGTTTATCGAAGGACATCAAGGATCAGTACTTC. Its translation: CASSLSKDIKDQYF. V gene TRBV27 combines with J gene TRBJ2-7; possibly TRBD1 for D (5 bases). The ends were cut back, 0 bases at V and 10 bases at J, with 16 bases in the middle. CDR1 is MNHEY, CDR2 SMNVEV, per germline (reference sequence). The CDR3 runs 14 residues.

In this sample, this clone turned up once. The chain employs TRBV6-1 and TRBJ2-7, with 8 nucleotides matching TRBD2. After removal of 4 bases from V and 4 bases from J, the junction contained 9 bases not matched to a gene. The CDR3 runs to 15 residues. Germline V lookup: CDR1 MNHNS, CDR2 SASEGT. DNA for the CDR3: TGTGCCAGCAGTGGAGACGGCGGGGGGCCTTACGAGCAGTACTTC. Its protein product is CASSGDGGGPYEQYF.

The CDR3 spells CASSLMGQGLNQPQHF. In DNA form, the CDR3 reads TGTGCCAGCAGCTTGATGGGACAGGGACTCAATCAGCCCCAGCATTTT. The chain employs TRBV7-2 and TRBJ1-5; 9 bases are a match to TRBD1. The CDR3 runs to 16 residues. The junction had 6 bases not matched to a gene; V was cut back by 3 bases and J by 3 bases. The germline V gene encodes CDR1 SGHTA and CDR2 FQGNSA.

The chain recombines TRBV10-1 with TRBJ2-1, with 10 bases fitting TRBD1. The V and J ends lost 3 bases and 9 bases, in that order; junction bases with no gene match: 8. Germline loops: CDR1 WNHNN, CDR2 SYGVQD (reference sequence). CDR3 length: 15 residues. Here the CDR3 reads CASSDRQGAGAEQFF. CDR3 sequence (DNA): TGCGCCAGCAGTGACCGACAGGGGGCCGGTGCTGAGCAGTTCTTC.

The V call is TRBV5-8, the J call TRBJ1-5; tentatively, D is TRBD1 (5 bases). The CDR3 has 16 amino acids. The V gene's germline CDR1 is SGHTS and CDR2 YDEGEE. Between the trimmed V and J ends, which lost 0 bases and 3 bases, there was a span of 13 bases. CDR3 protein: CASSLVFGGNNQPQHF. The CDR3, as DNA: TGTGCCAGCAGCTTGGTCTTTGGGGGAAACAATCAGCCCCAGCATTTT.

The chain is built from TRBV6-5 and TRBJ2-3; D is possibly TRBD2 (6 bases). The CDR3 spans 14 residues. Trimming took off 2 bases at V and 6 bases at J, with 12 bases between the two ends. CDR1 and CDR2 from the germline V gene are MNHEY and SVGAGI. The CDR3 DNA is TGTGCCAGCAGTTACGGGGGAGGTAGGGATACGCAGTATTTT. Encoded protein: CASSYGGGRDTQYF.

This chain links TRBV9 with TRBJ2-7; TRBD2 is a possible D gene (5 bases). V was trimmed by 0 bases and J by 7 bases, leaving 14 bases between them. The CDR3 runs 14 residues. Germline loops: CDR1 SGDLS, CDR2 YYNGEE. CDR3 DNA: TGTGCCAGCAGCGTAGCGTGGTCTCCGGGGGAGCAGTACTTC. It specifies CASSVAWSPGEQYF. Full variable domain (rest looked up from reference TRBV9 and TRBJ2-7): DSGVTQTPKHLITATGQRVTLRCSPRSGDLSVYWYQQSLDQGLQFLIQYYNGEERAKGNILERFSAQQFPDLHSELNLSSLELGDSALYFCASSVAWSPGEQYFGPGTRLTVT.